The 30 T cell receptor beta chains listed next were all sequenced from one sample in a study of blood T cell repertoires in COVID-19. Assay used: immunoSEQ multiplex PCR; TCRdb lists only in-frame clones, some missing. The sample shows tens of thousands of clones, 65% to 85% of them seen only once. The specimen sequenced was peripheral blood. The source is a woman at least 80 years old with acute or convalescent COVID-19.

This clone has more than one count but fewer than ten. The V gene is TRBV6-5, the J gene TRBJ1-2; TRBD1 agrees at 8 bases. The CDR3 is made up of 16 amino acids. The germline V gene has CDR1 MNHEY and CDR2 SVGAGI. Unmatched junction bases numbered 10, after V lost 0 bases and J lost 7 bases. CDR3 amino acids: CASSYSGGQGLRGYTF. As DNA, the CDR3 is TGTGCCAGCAGTTACTCCGGTGGACAGGGACTGCGTGGCTACACCTTC.

The chain couples TRBV12-3 or TRBV12-4 to TRBJ1-2, with D uncertain. The V and J ends lost 6 bases and 3 bases respectively, with 11 bases between them. This CDR3 has 13 amino acids. As DNA, the CDR3 is TGTGCCAGCAGCCAGAGGGCCCACTATGGCTACACCTTC. Protein sequence: CASSQRAHYGYTF.

The chain uses TRBV19 and TRBJ2-7; D is unresolved. The CDR3 spans 11 residues. Germline V CDR1 and CDR2: LNHDA, SQIVND (reference sequence). V lost 4 bases, J lost 2 bases, and 3 bases lay in between. CDR3 coding DNA: TGTGCCAGTAGTACAGCCTACGAGCAGTACTTC. Translating it yields CASSTAYEQYF.

The chain employs TRBV27 and TRBJ1-1, with TRBD1 as a possible D gene (6 bases). Deletions cut 2 bases from V and 5 bases from J, with 18 bases between. The CDR3 spans 16 residues. In germline, CDR1 is MNHEY, CDR2 SMNVEV (reference sequence). The CDR3 DNA reads TGTGCCAGCAGTTTAGGGGTCGACAGGCGGGGGACTGAAGCTTTCTTT. It specifies CASSLGVDRRGTEAFF.

This sequence joins TRBV5-1 and TRBJ1-1, with no clear D. The germline V gene has CDR1 SGHRS and CDR2 YFSETQ. This CDR3 region has 15 residues. Deletions cut 0 bases from V and 2 bases from J, with 11 bases between. The CDR3: CASSLELTTNTEAFF. The DNA of the CDR3 is TGCGCCAGCAGCTTGGAACTTACTACTAACACTGAAGCTTTCTTT. The variable domain in full, with the rest retrieved from reference TRBV5-1 and TRBJ1-1, is KAGVTQTPRYLIKTRGQQVTLSCSPISGHRSVSWYQQTPGQGLQFLFEYFSETQRNKGNFPGRFSGRQFSNSRSEMNVSTLELGDSALYLCASSLELTTNTEAFFGQGTRLTVV.

The rearrangement uses TRBV19 and TRBJ1-5; D perhaps matches TRBD1 (5 bases). The V end lost 9 bases, the J end lost 1 base, and 16 bases lay between the germline ends. Germline lookup yields CDR1 LNHDA and CDR2 SQIVND (reference sequence). The CDR3 sequence is 15 residues long. CDR3: CASKGRSNSNQPQHF. In DNA form, the CDR3 reads TGTGCCAGCAAGGGGAGGTCAAACAGCAATCAGCCCCAGCATTTT. The full variable domain, in which reference TRBV19 and TRBJ1-5 provide the parts outside the CDR3, is DGGITQSPKYLFRKEGQNVTLSCEQNLNHDAMYWYRQDPGQGLRLIYYSQIVNDFQKGDIAEGYSVSREKKESFPLTVTSAQKNPTAFYLCASKGRSNSNQPQHFGDGTRLSIL.

The CDR3 reads CASSPYQGGRSTEAFF. The CDR3 DNA reads as TGTGCCAGCTCACCATACCAAGGAGGTAGGAGCACTGAAGCTTTCTTT. V and J are TRBV18 and TRBJ1-1; D unresolved. The CDR3 consists of 16 residues. Trimming took 2 bases from V and 4 from J, leaving 17 bases between them. Looked up from germline, CDR1 is KGHSH and CDR2 is LQKENI.

This clone was recorded once. The chain uses TRBV5-1 and TRBJ1-1; 9 bases are a match to TRBD1. This CDR3 comprises 14 residues. Germline CDR1 is SGHRS and CDR2 is YFSETQ. J was trimmed by 8 bases and V by 2 bases; bases with no gene match: 7. CDR3 DNA: TGCGCCAGCAGCTTTACAGGGGGCTCGGCGGAAGCTTTCTTT. Encoded protein: CASSFTGGSAEAFF.

With respect to this clone: The junction departs from the called germline gene at one end, perhaps through a read error. This chain links TRBV5-1 with TRBJ2-4; TRBD1 agrees at 9 bases. CDR3 length: 12 amino acids. Germline-derived CDR1 and CDR2 are SGHRS and YFSETQ. This CDR3 is CASSFNRGRGPF. CDR3 bases: TGCGCCAGCAGCTTTAACAGGGGGCGAGGTCCCTTC.

The J gene is TRBJ2-2, the V gene TRBV10-3; 14 positions agree with TRBD2. V was pared by 3 bases and J by 4 bases, with 4 bases of the junction left unmatched. The CDR3 has 17 amino acids. Germline V gene data show CDR1 as ENHRY and CDR2 as SYGVKD. The CDR3 loop reads CAISDTGLAGVTGELFF. The CDR3 bases are TGTGCCATCAGTGATACGGGACTAGCGGGAGTCACCGGGGAGCTGTTTTTT.

CDR3 DNA sequence: TGTGCCAGCAGTTCCCCGGGACAGGTTGGCAATGAGCAGTTCTTC. The encoded protein is CASSSPGQVGNEQFF. This chain links TRBV28 with TRBJ2-1; 8 nucleotides match TRBD1. The junction had 8 bases not matched to a gene; V was cut back by 4 bases and J by 6 bases. Germline values: CDR1 MDHEN, CDR2 SYDVKM. This CDR3 has 15 amino acids.

The rearrangement joins TRBV6-1 to TRBJ2-3; 7 nucleotides align to TRBD2. V shed 1 base and J 2 bases; nucleotides not matched to a gene: 6. The CDR3 is 16 residues long. Germline V gives CDR1 MNHNS, CDR2 SASEGT. The CDR3 reads CASSEGVGGDTDTQYF. CDR3 coding DNA: TGTGCCAGCAGTGAAGGTGTGGGAGGGGACACAGATACGCAGTATTTT.

The table lists this clone with a count of one. This rearrangement joins TRBV28 to TRBJ1-4; D possibly corresponds to TRBD1 (5 bases). CDR1 and CDR2 from the germline V gene are MDHEN and SYDVKM. Deletions cut 2 bases from V and 7 bases from J, with 11 bases between. The CDR3 covers 14 residues. Here the CDR3 reads CASSLGGFSEKLFF. The CDR3 DNA is TGTGCCAGCAGTTTAGGGGGGTTTAGTGAAAAACTGTTTTTT. Looking up the rest from reference TRBV28 and TRBJ1-4 gives the full variable domain: DVKVTQSSRYLVKRTGEKVFLECVQDMDHENMFWYRQDPGLGLRLIYFSYDVKMKEKGDIPEGYSVSREKKERFSLILESASTNQTSMYLCASSLGGFSEKLFFGSGTQLSVL.

The CDR3 DNA is TGTGCCAGCAGCTCCTTTCGGGACACCTCTGGAAACACCATATATTTT. It yields the protein CASSSFRDTSGNTIYF. The rearrangement links TRBV7-9 to TRBJ1-3; a weak D match, TRBD1 (6 bases). The CDR3 covers 16 residues. V lost 4 bases and J 0 bases, leaving 13 bases between the germline ends. Germline V gives CDR1 SEHNR, CDR2 FQNEAQ (reference sequence).

The chain joins TRBV5-5 to TRBJ2-4; 11 bases are shared with TRBD2. Germline V gene sequence: CDR1 SGHKS, CDR2 YYEKEE (reference sequence). The CDR3 consists of 15 residues. V shed 4 bases and J 6 bases; nucleotides not matched to a gene: 6. The CDR3 sequence: CASSPGLAEGNIQYF. The CDR3, as DNA: TGTGCCAGCAGCCCGGGACTAGCGGAAGGAAACATTCAGTACTTC.

The rearrangement joins TRBV6-5 to TRBJ1-6; TRBD1 matches 7 bases. Germline CDR1 is MNHEY and CDR2 is SVGAGI. The CDR3 runs 14 residues. J gave up 4 bases and V 5 bases, and 2 bases lay outside the gene matches. For the CDR3, the DNA is TGTGCCAGCAGTACGGGACAGTATAATTCACCCCTCCACTTT. It encodes CASSTGQYNSPLHF.

This clone was seen just once. V usage is TRBV29-1 and J usage is TRBJ1-2; D is unresolved. The V gene's germline CDR1 is SQVTM and CDR2 ANQGSEA. Trimming took 3 bases from V and 2 from J, leaving 4 bases between them. The CDR3 is made up of 11 amino acids. This CDR3 is CSVEENYGYTF. DNA of the CDR3: TGCAGCGTTGAGGAGAACTATGGCTACACCTTC.

In this sample, this clone turned up once. The chain uses TRBV4-2 and TRBJ2-1; the D gene is possibly TRBD1 (6 bases). V was trimmed by 3 bases and J by 8 bases, leaving 11 bases between them. CDR3 size: 13 residues. CDR1 is LGHNA, CDR2 YNFKEQ, per germline. The DNA for the CDR3 is TGTGCCAGCAGCCAGGGGCGACAGGATGAGCAGTTCTTC. This translates into CASSQGRQDEQFF.

This chain uses TRBV28 with TRBJ2-1; TRBD2 aligns across 14 bases. The CDR3 spans 17 residues. Germline lookup yields CDR1 MDHEN and CDR2 SYDVKM. Losses at the gene ends were 5 bases for V and 8 bases for J; bases not matched to a gene: 11. The CDR3 coding sequence is TGTGCCAGCAGTCCCTCAGGGACTAGCGGGAGTAGGGATGAGCAGTTCTTC. This translates into CASSPSGTSGSRDEQFF.

The sample holds one count of this clone. The chain combines TRBV7-2 with TRBJ1-2, with 9 bases that match TRBD1. V dropped 1 base and J dropped 8; count of bases not matched to a gene: 5. The CDR3 sequence is 14 residues long. Germline CDR1 SGHTA, CDR2 FQGNSA. The CDR3 sequence is CASSLGVTGGGYTF. The CDR3 nucleotides are TGTGCCAGCAGCTTAGGGGTGACAGGGGGAGGCTACACCTTC.

There are a few counts of this clone. The chain has TRBV6-5 and TRBJ2-2; possibly TRBD1 for D (6 bases). Trimming took 6 bases from V and 4 from J, leaving 12 bases between them. CDR3 size: 14 residues. Germline assignment: CDR1 MNHEY and CDR2 SVGAGI. The CDR3 here is CASSNTGRTGELFF. The CDR3 DNA follows: TGTGCCAGCAGCAATACAGGGCGCACCGGGGAGCTGTTTTTT.

The chain carries TRBV7-9 and TRBJ2-2, with 7 nucleotides matching TRBD2. The germline V gene has CDR1 SEHNR and CDR2 FQNEAQ (reference sequence). Losses at the gene ends were 6 bases for V and 5 bases for J; bases not matched to a gene: 6. The CDR3 length is 14 residues. The CDR3 DNA reads as TGTGCCAGCAGTCAAGGCGGGAGAACCGGGGAGCTGTTTTTT. Protein product: CASSQGGRTGELFF.

This sequence joins TRBV3-1 (or the pseudogene TRBV3-2) and TRBJ2-7; 7 bases are a match to TRBD1. The germline CDR1 and CDR2 sequences are LGHDT and YNNKEL (reference sequence). CDR3 length equals 15 residues. With V trimmed by 5 bases and J by 1 base, 8 bases remained unmatched. In nucleotides, the CDR3 is TGTGCCAGCAGCAAGGGGGCGGATCCGTCCTACGAGCAGTACTTC. Translation: CASSKGADPSYEQYF.

The rearrangement links TRBV21-1 to TRBJ2-5; TRBD2, the table's D call, lacks a check against the DNA. TRBV21-1 is a pseudogene segment. The CDR3 is 18 amino acids. The CDR3 region has the DNA TGTGCCAGCAGCAAAAAGGAAGGGCTACTGGGAGCGGGTGAGACCCAGTACTTC. Its translation is CASSKKEGLLGAGETQYF.

This rearrangement joins TRBV21-1 to TRBJ1-5; the listed D gene, TRBD1, was not tested against the DNA. TRBV21-1 is shown as a pseudogene. This CDR3 region has 17 residues. DNA of the CDR3: TGTGCCACCAACGTCCCGGGACAGGGAGGGGCATCTCAGCCCCAGCATTTT. This translates into CATNVPGQGGASQPQHF.

This chain links TRBV28 with TRBJ1-6; D not resolved. CDR3 length: 11 residues. Trimming pared 6 bases from V and 10 bases from J, leaving 7 bases between. Germline assignment: CDR1 MDHEN and CDR2 SYDVKM. As DNA, the CDR3 is TGTGCCAGCAGGAGAGGATCACCCCTCCACTTT. Translated: CASRRGSPLHF.

This chain uses TRBV28 with TRBJ2-3; D is possibly TRBD2 (6 bases). V lost 5 bases to trimming and J lost 8 bases, with 14 bases between them. Germline CDR1 is MDHEN and CDR2 is SYDVKM. CDR3 length: 13 residues. The CDR3 is CASSALRGATQYF. The CDR3 nucleotides read TGTGCCAGCAGTGCCCTCCGCGGGGCTACGCAGTATTTT.

The genes are TRBV6-5 and TRBJ2-7; 10 bases match TRBD2. CDR1 MNHEY and CDR2 SVGAGI come from the germline V gene. J gave up 4 bases and V 8 bases, and 5 bases lay outside the gene matches. CDR3 length: 13 amino acids. The CDR3 DNA reads TGTGCCAGCTGCGCTAGCGGGAGTTACGAGCAGTACTTC. The encoded protein is CASCASGSYEQYF.

The CDR3 DNA reads as TGCGCCAGCAGCTTGGTCGCTAGCGGGAGCCGAAGTATCTCCTACGAGCAGTACTTC. It yields the protein CASSLVASGSRSISYEQYF. The chain employs TRBV5-1 and TRBJ2-7, with 10 bases lining up with TRBD2. The CDR3 extends over 19 amino acids. V was pared by 0 bases and J by 0 bases, with 12 bases of the junction left unmatched. Germline values: CDR1 SGHRS, CDR2 YFSETQ.

The chain uses TRBV18 and TRBJ1-2; the match to TRBD1 covers 8 bases. V shed 8 bases and J 4 bases; nucleotides not matched to a gene: 12. The CDR3 runs to 15 residues. Germline CDR1 and CDR2: KGHSH and LQKENI. CDR3 region: CASTTSGQEFYGYTF. CDR3 in DNA: TGTGCCAGCACCACTTCGGGACAGGAGTTCTATGGCTACACCTTC. The whole variable domain, remainder taken from reference TRBV18 and TRBJ1-2, is NAGVMQNPRHLVRRRGQEARLRCSPMKGHSHVYWYRQLPEEGLKFMVYLQKENIIDESGMPKERFSAEFPKEGPSILRIQQVVRGDSAAYFCASTTSGQEFYGYTFGSGTRLTVV.